The 28 T cell receptor beta chains reported below all come from one sample, sequenced in a study of radiotherapy plus CTLA-4 blockade in lung cancer. The table came from immunoSEQ multiplex PCR; TCRdb's copy has only in-frame clones and leaves some out. The repertoire holds approximately 110,000 clones, roughly four fifths seen once, with around 3% in the top ten. The sequencing here drew on peripheral blood, taken from a patient treated with radiotherapy plus ipilimumab. The receptors stem from a human donor with non-small cell lung cancer that progressed on radiotherapy plus ipilimumab. Some clones in this sample may be carry-over from other donors' samples.

The chain carries TRBV2 and TRBJ2-5, with 8 bases identical to TRBD2. J was trimmed by 5 bases and V by 7 bases; bases with no gene match: 18. CDR1 SNHLY and CDR2 FYNNEI come from the germline V gene. The CDR3 sequence is 17 residues long. The chain's CDR3 is CASKNIRLAPDGETQYF. As DNA, the CDR3 is TGTGCCAGCAAAAACATACGACTAGCGCCCGACGGGGAGACCCAGTACTTC.

The chain uses TRBV7-9 and TRBJ1-3; TRBD1 is a possible D gene (5 bases). Germline V gene sequence: CDR1 SEHNR, CDR2 FQNEAQ (reference sequence). CDR3 length: 15 amino acids. V lost 4 bases and J 0 bases, leaving 10 bases between the germline ends. CDR3 residues: CASSWGRSSGNTIYF. The CDR3, as DNA: TGTGCCAGCAGCTGGGGACGGAGCTCTGGAAACACCATATATTTT.

The chain uses TRBV4-3 and TRBJ2-3; tentatively, D is TRBD2 (5 bases). Trimming removed 2 bases from V and 4 bases from J, with 19 bases in between. Germline assignment: CDR1 LGHNA and CDR2 YSLEER. This CDR3 region has 17 residues. The CDR3 sequence: CASSQRFLTSGSDTQYF. The CDR3 bases are TGCGCCAGCAGCCAACGTTTTTTAACGAGCGGCTCAGATACGCAGTATTTT.

The chain employs TRBV7-3 and TRBJ2-5, with D perhaps TRBD2 (6 bases). CDR3 length: 15 amino acids. The germline V and J ends were trimmed by 2 bases and 5 bases, with 15 bases remaining between them. Germline V gives CDR1 SGHTA, CDR2 FQGTGA. CDR3 sequence: CASSLSVGGYETQYF. As DNA, the CDR3 is TGTGCCAGCAGCTTATCAGTAGGAGGGTACGAGACCCAGTACTTC.

The chain is built from TRBV6-5 and TRBJ2-5; TRBD1 agrees at 8 bases. Germline V CDR1 and CDR2: MNHEY, SVGAGI. Losses at the gene ends were 1 base for V and 11 bases for J; bases not matched to a gene: 6. The CDR3 has 13 residues. This chain's CDR3 is CASSYYRGVEQYF. DNA of the CDR3: TGTGCCAGCAGTTACTACAGGGGGGTAGAGCAGTACTTC.

The V and J genes are TRBV19 and TRBJ1-2; D is undetermined. V was clipped by 5 bases and J by 6 bases, with 25 bases between them. CDR1 and CDR2 (germline): LNHDA, SQIVND (reference sequence). This CDR3 is 17 amino acids long. The CDR3 protein is CASSLPGTLAQSDGYTF. CDR3 nucleotide sequence: TGTGCCAGTAGTCTTCCGGGAACTCTCGCCCAAAGTGATGGCTACACCTTC.

On this clone: One end of the junction is discordant with germline, which a read error may explain. The chain has TRBV2 and TRBJ1-2; TRBD1 matches 9 bases. Germline CDR1 SNHLY, CDR2 FYNNEI. This CDR3 contains 12 residues. The CDR3 sequence is CANGQGIYGYAF. The CDR3 DNA follows: TGTGCCAATGGACAGGGGATCTATGGCTACGCCTTC.

The chain employs TRBV4-2 and TRBJ2-5, with 10 bases identical to TRBD1. J gave up 1 base and V 3 bases, and 2 bases lay outside the gene matches. The CDR3 extends over 15 amino acids. Germline V gives CDR1 LGHNA, CDR2 YNFKEQ. The CDR3, as DNA: TGTGCCAGCAGCCACGGACAGGGGGGCCAAGAGACCCAGTACTTC. Translating gives CASSHGQGGQETQYF.

The chain carries TRBV7-9 and TRBJ1-1; D ambiguous. The CDR3 extends over 14 amino acids. CDR1 and CDR2 (germline): SEHNR, FQNEAQ (reference sequence). V gave up 2 bases and J gave up 1 base, with 8 bases separating them. The DNA for the CDR3 is TGTGCCAGCAGCTTATTGCCAGGGAACACTGAAGCTTTCTTT. Its translation: CASSLLPGNTEAFF.

This rearrangement joins TRBV28 to TRBJ1-2; no clear D gene. V was cut by 4 bases and J by 2 bases, with 14 bases left in between. The CDR3 contains 15 residues. Germline V gene data show CDR1 as MDHEN and CDR2 as SYDVKM. CDR3: CASSSHAGGNYGYTF. Written as DNA, the CDR3 is TGTGCCAGCAGTTCCCATGCCGGAGGAAACTATGGCTACACCTTC.

The chain has TRBV5-1 and TRBJ2-7; D is possibly TRBD2 (5 bases). From germline, CDR1 is SGHRS and CDR2 YFSETQ. V lost 4 bases, J lost 6 bases, and 23 bases lay in between. CDR3 length equals 16 residues. The CDR3 DNA reads TGCGCCAGCAGCCAACCTCTAGGAGAGGGTTCCAGCGAGCAGTACTTC. Its translation is CASSQPLGEGSSEQYF.

The CDR3, as DNA: TGTGCCAGCAGCTTGGGACAGGGGGCGATTGGAGAGACCCAGTACTTC. Translation: CASSLGQGAIGETQYF. The chain has TRBV9 and TRBJ2-5; 12 bases fit TRBD1. CDR1 SGDLS and CDR2 YYNGEE come from the germline V gene. This CDR3 has 16 amino acids. Unmatched junction bases numbered 8, after V lost 4 bases and J lost 4 bases.

This chain links TRBV29-1 with TRBJ1-2; D unresolved. The CDR3 has 14 amino acids. V shed 4 bases and J shed 2 bases, with 14 bases lying between them. Germline CDR1 reads SQVTM; CDR2 reads ANQGSEA. CDR3 protein: CSVGGSRVNYGYTF. CDR3 coding DNA: TGCAGCGTTGGAGGATCGAGGGTGAACTATGGCTACACCTTC.

This clone was detected a few times. The rearrangement uses TRBV7-2 and TRBJ1-1; D may be TRBD1 (6 bases). CDR3 length equals 14 residues. The germline CDR1 and CDR2 sequences are SGHTA and FQGNSA. V was pared by 1 base and J by 8 bases, with 14 bases between. In nucleotides, the CDR3 is TGTGCCAGCAGCTTAGTGGGGCAGGGGTTAGAAGCTTTCTTT. This encodes CASSLVGQGLEAFF.

The chain is built from TRBV6-1 and TRBJ1-5, with a weak D call TRBD1 (5 bases). The CDR3 runs to 14 residues. Trimming stripped 2 bases from V and 7 bases from J, with 12 bases between. Germline assignment: CDR1 MNHNS and CDR2 SASEGT. CDR3 nucleotide sequence: TGTGCCAGCAGTGAAAATAGAGGGGAGCAGCCCCAGCATTTT. Protein: CASSENRGEQPQHF.

This clone turned up a few times. The chain employs TRBV10-3 and TRBJ2-1, with 8 nucleotides matching TRBD1. The CDR3 is 13 amino acids. CDR1 is ENHRY and CDR2 is SYGVKD in the germline V gene. Trimming removed 0 bases from V and 14 bases from J; junction bases left unmatched: 6. The CDR3 is CAISESPGGSKFF. CDR3 DNA sequence: TGTGCCATCAGTGAGTCACCAGGGGGCTCGAAGTTCTTC.

This sequence joins TRBV4-1 and TRBJ2-1, with 9 positions matching TRBD2. The germline V gene has CDR1 MGHRA and CDR2 YSYEKL. V shed 1 base and J 5 bases; nucleotides not matched to a gene: 15. This CDR3 region has 19 residues. As DNA, the CDR3 is TGCGCCAGCAGCCAAGTTCTTGGCGGGGGGGCCCGGTTTGACAATGAGCAGTTCTTC. Protein product: CASSQVLGGGARFDNEQFF.

The V gene is TRBV7-2, the J gene TRBJ2-7; 7 bases map to TRBD1. Germline V gene lookup returns CDR1 SGHTA and CDR2 FQGNSA. J was trimmed by 3 bases and V by 5 bases; bases with no gene match: 10. CDR3 length: 15 residues. The chain's CDR3 is CASSNRQGNHYEQYF. The CDR3 DNA reads TGTGCCAGCAGCAACAGACAGGGTAACCACTACGAGCAGTACTTC.

V usage is TRBV1 and J usage is TRBJ1-1; TRBD1, as called in the table, went unchecked against the DNA. TRBV1 is reported as a pseudogene. This CDR3 is 14 amino acids long. The CDR3 DNA sequence: TGCACCAGCAGGTTGGGACAGGGGTACACTGAAGCTTTCTTT. It encodes CTSRLGQGYTEAFF.

Note on this clone: A read error may produce the germline difference seen at one junction end. CDR3 bases: TGTGCCAGCAGTACCGTTAGCTCACTATCCTACAATGAGCAGCTCTTC. Protein sequence: CASSTVSSLSYNEQLF. The rearrangement links TRBV6-6 to TRBJ2-1; D unresolved. From germline, CDR1 is MNHNY and CDR2 SVGAGI (reference sequence). The CDR3 extends over 16 amino acids.

The chain carries TRBV27 and TRBJ1-1; 10 bases line up with TRBD1. There are 15 residues in the CDR3. The V and J ends lost 2 bases and 10 bases, in that order; junction bases with no gene match: 10. In germline, CDR1 is MNHEY, CDR2 SMNVEV (reference sequence). DNA of the CDR3: TGTGCCAGCAGTTTAGCCCCCGGGACAGGGGCTCCAGCTTTCTTT. Translating it yields CASSLAPGTGAPAFF.

This clone occurred a few times. This rearrangement joins TRBV4-3 to TRBJ2-3; D remains unclear. Deletions cut 3 bases from V and 4 bases from J, with 8 bases between. Germline CDR1 LGHNA, CDR2 YSLEER. The CDR3 is 13 amino acids. CDR3 protein: CASSQAGADTQYF. CDR3 bases: TGCGCCAGCAGCCAGGCAGGAGCAGATACGCAGTATTTT.

The V and J genes are TRBV5-1 and TRBJ1-2, with TRBD1 matching over 10 bases. The trim removed 5 bases at V and 1 base at J, leaving 8 bases unmatched. This CDR3 is built from 16 residues. Germline-derived CDR1 and CDR2 are SGHRS and YFSETQ. The CDR3 spells CASSLGTGEDNYGYTF. CDR3 sequence (DNA): TGCGCCAGCAGTCTGGGGACAGGGGAGGATAACTATGGCTACACCTTC.

The chain joins TRBV7-8 to TRBJ1-1; D call uncertain. The CDR3 contains 13 residues. CDR1 is SGHVS and CDR2 is FQNEAQ in the germline V gene. Deletions cut 3 bases from V and 3 bases from J, with 8 bases between. Here the CDR3 reads CASSFGSYTEAFF. As DNA, the CDR3 is TGTGCCAGCAGCTTTGGGTCCTACACTGAAGCTTTCTTT.

The chain has TRBV4-3 and TRBJ1-3, with a tentative D call TRBD1 (6 bases). The CDR3 consists of 16 residues. With 4 bases removed from V and 0 bases from J, the gap between germline ends came to 13 bases. Germline assignment: CDR1 LGHNA and CDR2 YSLEER. The CDR3 region is CASSPTGGLSGNTIYF. CDR3 coding DNA: TGCGCCAGCAGCCCGACGGGGGGGCTCTCTGGAAACACCATATATTTT.

The genes are TRBV28 and TRBJ2-1; no definite D call. This CDR3 has 16 amino acids. Germline V gives CDR1 MDHEN, CDR2 SYDVKM. Trimming took 6 bases from V and 3 from J, leaving 18 bases between them. CDR3 DNA sequence: TGTGCCAGCAGACTTATCGAGGCAGAAAGCTACAATGAGCAGTTCTTC. Translating gives CASRLIEAESYNEQFF.

The chain recombines TRBV7-2 with TRBJ2-3; maybe TRBD2 (5 bases). V lost 0 bases and J 6 bases, leaving 7 bases between the germline ends. The germline V gene has CDR1 SGHTA and CDR2 FQGNSA. This CDR3 has 13 residues. CDR3 sequence (DNA): TGTGCCAGCAGCTTAGCGCGGAGGGATACGCAGTATTTT. This gives the protein CASSLARRDTQYF. The whole variable domain, remainder taken from reference TRBV7-2 and TRBJ2-3, is GAGVSQSPSNKVTEKGKDVELRCDPISGHTALYWYRQSLGQGLEFLIYFQGNSAPDKSGLPSDRFSAERTGGSVSTLTIQRTQQEDSAVYLCASSLARRDTQYFGPGTRLTVL.

The table lists this clone with a few counts. V is TRBV5-4 and J is TRBJ1-3; D ambiguous. The CDR3 loop spans 14 amino acids. The V end lost 0 bases, the J end lost 6 bases, and 10 bases lay between the germline ends. The germline V gene encodes CDR1 SGHNT and CDR2 YYREEE (reference sequence). CDR3 protein: CASSLGRTTNTIYF. In DNA form, the CDR3 reads TGTGCCAGCAGCTTGGGGAGAACTACAAACACCATATATTTT. Full variable domain (rest looked up from reference TRBV5-4 and TRBJ1-3): ETGVTQSPTHLIKTRGQQVTLRCSSQSGHNTVSWYQQALGQGPQFIFQYYREEENGRGNFPPRFSGLQFPNYSSELNVNALELDDSALYLCASSLGRTTNTIYFGEGSWLTVV.